Following are 28 T cell receptor beta chains from one sample sequenced in a study of human T cells and chemical hapten exposure. Time point described: patch test 2, 6 weeks after DPC sensitization. This sample's treatment: therapeutic diphenylcyclopropenone sensitization with weekly scalp DPC. Each CDR3 protein is one row after TCRdb ran MiXCR on the RACE reads. The table shows about 84,000 distinct CDR3 sequences, with more than 8.5% occurring only once. The starting material was whole blood, obtained in connection with sensitization to the hapten diphenylcyclopropenone (DPC). These receptors came from a woman between 25 and 40 years old with alopecia areata. Some clones in this sample may be carry-over from other donors' samples.

This clonotype was counted between two and nine times. This sequence joins TRBV4-1 and TRBJ1-5; a possible D gene is TRBD1 (6 bases). The CDR3 covers 17 residues. V was cut by 1 base and J by 4 bases, with 17 bases left in between. CDR1 and CDR2 (germline): MGHRA, YSYEKL. DNA for the CDR3: TGCGCCAGCAGCCAAGTTGGACAGCCGATACCTAATCAGCCCCAGCATTTT. Translating gives CASSQVGQPIPNQPQHF.

This clonotype appeared a few times. The V gene is TRBV9, the J gene TRBJ1-1; tentative D call: TRBD1 (6 bases). CDR1 is SGDLS and CDR2 is YYNGEE in the germline V gene. The CDR3 spans 15 residues. Deletions cut 0 bases from V and 1 base from J, with 10 bases between. The CDR3 DNA follows: TGTGCCAGCAGCGTAGTTGGGACACAGAACACTGAAGCTTTCTTT. Translation gives CASSVVGTQNTEAFF.

This clonotype was picked up many times. V usage is TRBV27 and J usage is TRBJ1-6; TRBD1 matches 9 bases. CDR1 and CDR2 (germline): MNHEY, SMNVEV (reference sequence). The CDR3 is 15 residues long. J lost 16 bases, V lost 2 bases, and 12 bases had no gene match. CDR3 amino acids: CASSLDWTGVTPLHF. CDR3 DNA: TGTGCCAGCAGTTTAGATTGGACAGGGGTGACCCCTCTCCACTTT.

A few counts support this clonotype. The chain employs TRBV6-2 or TRBV6-3 and TRBJ2-1; 12 bases are a match to TRBD2. In germline, CDR1 is MNHEY, CDR2 SVGEGT. Losses at the gene ends were 3 bases for V and 0 bases for J; bases not matched to a gene: 9. The CDR3 consists of 19 residues. The CDR3 here is CASSYRLAGDPSSYNEQFF. The CDR3 DNA is TGTGCCAGCAGTTATCGACTAGCGGGAGACCCGAGCTCCTACAATGAGCAGTTCTTC.

In its sample, this clonotype was seen a few times. The chain uses TRBV7-3 and TRBJ2-3, with unresolved D. The length of the CDR3 is 13 residues. The germline V gene encodes CDR1 SGHTA and CDR2 FQGTGA. V was trimmed by 2 bases and J by 2 bases, leaving 5 bases between them. This CDR3 is CASSLYLTDTQYF. The CDR3 DNA reads as TGTGCCAGCAGCTTATACCTCACAGATACGCAGTATTTT.

Many counts were recorded for this clonotype. V gene TRBV7-2 combines with J gene TRBJ2-2, with D unclear. V was pared by 5 bases and J by 6 bases, with 19 bases between. The CDR3 sequence is 16 residues long. Germline-derived CDR1 and CDR2 are SGHTA and FQGNSA. CDR3 DNA sequence: TGTGCCAGCAGCCCAGGTGGCGGCCGGGTGGCCGGGGAGCTGTTTTTT. This sequence encodes CASSPGGGRVAGELFF.

At least ten counts were recorded for this clonotype. The rearrangement uses TRBV20-1 and TRBJ2-7; D gene uncertain. Germline CDR1 is DFQATT and CDR2 is SNEGSKA (reference sequence). The CDR3 consists of 12 residues. Deletions cut 4 bases from V and 0 bases from J, with 7 bases between. The CDR3 protein is CSATTSSYEQYF. As DNA, the CDR3 is TGCAGTGCTACAACAAGCTCCTACGAGCAGTACTTC.

This clonotype was counted between two and nine times. The rearrangement joins TRBV10-2 to TRBJ2-2, with D possibly being TRBD1 (5 bases). V was shortened by 5 bases and J by 6 bases, with 13 bases between the two germline ends. Germline assignment: CDR1 WSHSY and CDR2 SAAADI. The CDR3 consists of 14 residues. CDR3 DNA: TGCGCCAGCAGTCTCCCCGACAGTCCCGGGGAGCTGTTTTTT. The encoded protein is CASSLPDSPGELFF.

This clonotype was seen at least ten times. The rearrangement uses TRBV29-1 and TRBJ2-5; D is uncertain. Germline CDR1 SQVTM, CDR2 ANQGSEA. The CDR3 is 12 residues long. With 6 bases removed from V and 5 bases from J, the gap between germline ends came to 13 bases. CDR3 DNA sequence: TGCAGCGTCGTACCGATGGGGGAGACCCAGTACTTC. As protein: CSVVPMGETQYF.

Points on this clonotype: Possible read error: a much larger clone is one base away. The chain carries TRBV3-1 and TRBJ1-5, with no clear D. Germline V gene sequence: CDR1 LGHDT, CDR2 YNNKEL (reference sequence). Trimming cost V 0 bases and J 3 bases, with 12 bases left between them. This CDR3 is built from 16 residues. The CDR3 protein is CASSQDMSANNQPQHF. CDR3 DNA sequence: TGTGCCAGCAGCCAAGATATGTCAGCTAACAATCAGCCCCAGCATTTT.

This clonotype was found many times. The chain is built from TRBV3-1 and TRBJ1-5, with unresolved D. This CDR3 region has 14 residues. V was pared by 5 bases and J by 0 bases, with 8 bases between. The germline gives CDR1 LGHDT, CDR2 YNNKEL (reference sequence). The CDR3 region has the DNA TGTGCCAGCAGCGCAGAAAATAGCAATCAGCCCCAGCATTTT. Protein: CASSAENSNQPQHF.

About this clonotype: A read error may account for a junction end that differs from germline. This chain connects TRBV7-9 to TRBJ1-2, with 9 bases matching TRBD1. Per the germline V gene, CDR1 is SEHNR and CDR2 is FQNEAQ (reference sequence). This CDR3 comprises 13 residues. The CDR3 DNA reads TGCGCCAGCAGCCCTACAGGGGGCGGAGGCTACACCTTC. It codes for CASSPTGGGGYTF. The variable domain in full, completed from reference TRBV7-9 and TRBJ1-2, reads DTGVSQNPRHKITKRGQNVTFRCDPISEHNRLYWYRQTLGQGPEFLTYFQNEAQLEKSRLLSDRFSAERPKGSFSTLEIQRTEQGDSAMYLCASSPTGGGGYTFGSGTRLTVV.

A few counts support this clonotype. This rearrangement joins TRBV3-1 to TRBJ2-7; 7 bases line up with TRBD2. Germline V gives CDR1 LGHDT, CDR2 YNNKEL (reference sequence). The CDR3 has 15 amino acids. V was clipped by 3 bases and J by 1 base; unmatched bases: 6. The CDR3 coding sequence is TGTGCCAGCAGCCAGATGCCGGGACTATCCTACGAGCAGTACTTC. It specifies CASSQMPGLSYEQYF.

A word on this clonotype: A junction end diverges from the germline sequence, so it may reflect a read error. V is TRBV7-7 and J is TRBJ2-1; 8 positions agree with TRBD1. The CDR3 sequence is 15 residues long. Germline V CDR1 and CDR2: SSHAT, FNYEAQ (reference sequence). The CDR3 sequence is CASSLVETGVNEQFF. The CDR3 region has the DNA TGTGCTAGCAGCTTAGTGGAGACAGGGGTAAATGAGCAGTTCTTC.

This clonotype was seen many times. The CDR3 sequence: CASAPWTGGTGELFF. The DNA for the CDR3 is TGTGCCAGCGCCCCCTGGACAGGGGGCACCGGGGAGCTGTTTTTT. The chain links TRBV21-1 to TRBJ2-2; the table's D call, TRBD1, has no DNA check behind it. TRBV21-1 is assigned pseudogene status. There are 15 residues in the CDR3.

There are many counts of this clonotype. The V and J genes are TRBV10-3 and TRBJ2-1; 10 bases line up with TRBD2. CDR1 ENHRY and CDR2 SYGVKD come from the germline V gene. The length of the CDR3 is 18 residues. Germline trimming cut 4 bases from V and 2 bases from J; bases unmatched to any gene: 11. CDR3 loop: CAISGASSGSRPYNEQFF. Here the CDR3 DNA reads TGTGCCATCAGTGGAGCCTCTAGCGGGAGTCGGCCCTACAATGAGCAGTTCTTC.

The chain joins TRBV20-1 to TRBJ2-3, with 11 nucleotides matching TRBD2. This CDR3 contains 15 residues. V was clipped by 1 base and J by 6 bases; unmatched bases: 6. CDR1 and CDR2 (germline): DFQATT, SNEGSKA (reference sequence). The CDR3 nucleotides read TGCAGTGCTAGAGTGGTAGCGGGAGGGCTCGATACGCAGTATTTT. Its translation is CSARVVAGGLDTQYF.

This clonotype was detected many times. The rearrangement links TRBV10-1 to TRBJ1-1; D is uncertain. CDR3 length: 14 amino acids. V was cut by 4 bases and J by 5 bases, with 14 bases left in between. Germline CDR1 reads WNHNN; CDR2 reads SYGVQD (reference sequence). CDR3 region: CASSVRTSGTEAFF. The DNA for the CDR3 is TGCGCCAGCAGTGTGAGGACCTCGGGGACTGAAGCTTTCTTT.

This clonotype was seen many times. The gene calls are TRBV3-1 and TRBJ1-2; D not certain. Trimming cost V 2 bases and J 4 bases, with 8 bases left between them. The CDR3 has 13 residues. CDR1 LGHDT and CDR2 YNNKEL come from the germline V gene (reference sequence). CDR3 loop: CASSQYAVYGYTF. Written as DNA, the CDR3 is TGTGCCAGCAGCCAATACGCCGTCTATGGCTACACCTTC.

This clonotype was counted ten times or more. The chain links TRBV5-4 to TRBJ2-7; TRBD2 might be the D (6 bases). CDR3 length: 15 amino acids. From germline, CDR1 is SGHNT and CDR2 YYREEE (reference sequence). Between the trimmed V and J ends, which lost 1 base and 7 bases, there was a span of 18 bases. CDR3 DNA sequence: TGTGCCAGCAGCTTGTACGATCGGGGACTTTGGGAGCAGTACTTC. It specifies CASSLYDRGLWEQYF. Looking up the rest from reference TRBV5-4 and TRBJ2-7 gives the full variable domain: ETGVTQSPTHLIKTRGQQVTLRCSSQSGHNTVSWYQQALGQGPQFIFQYYREEENGRGNFPPRFSGLQFPNYSSELNVNALELDDSALYLCASSLYDRGLWEQYFGPGTRLTVT.

Comments on this clonotype: A single base separates this from a much larger clone, so it may be a read error. The V and J genes are TRBV7-9 and TRBJ2-5; possibly TRBD1 or TRBD2 for D (5 bases each). Germline V gene lookup returns CDR1 SEHNR and CDR2 FQNEAQ (reference sequence). The length of the CDR3 is 14 residues. The CDR3 protein is CVSSLIQGVETQYF. The DNA of the CDR3 is TGTGTCAGCAGCTTAATCCAGGGAGTAGAGACCCAGTACTTC.

This clonotype occurred a few times. The genes are TRBV28 and TRBJ1-5; no clear D. Per the germline V gene, CDR1 is MDHEN and CDR2 is SYDVKM. The CDR3 length is 14 residues. Trimming removed 3 bases at V and 3 bases at J, with 9 bases between. The CDR3 region has the DNA TGTGCCAGCAGTTTCTTCTGGGACAATCAGCCCCAGCATTTT. Translated: CASSFFWDNQPQHF.

In this sample, this clonotype turned up many times. This chain links TRBV20-1 with TRBJ2-3; TRBD2 matches at 12 bases. V trimming: 7 bases; J trimming: 3 bases; junction bases outside the gene matches: 2. This CDR3 is built from 13 residues. Germline lookup yields CDR1 DFQATT and CDR2 SNEGSKA (reference sequence). The CDR3 DNA reads as TGCAGTGGTGGGACTAGCGGGACAGATACGCAGTATTTT. Encoded protein: CSGGTSGTDTQYF.

The V gene is TRBV27, the J gene TRBJ2-3, with 9 nucleotides matching TRBD1. CDR3 length: 18 amino acids. Germline assignment: CDR1 MNHEY and CDR2 SMNVEV (reference sequence). The junction had 10 bases not matched to a gene; V was cut back by 1 base and J by 2 bases. The CDR3 loop reads CASSLLAGTGRATDTQYF. CDR3 DNA: TGTGCCAGCAGTTTATTGGCGGGGACAGGGAGGGCCACAGATACGCAGTATTTT.

This rearrangement joins TRBV6-2 or TRBV6-3 to TRBJ2-3, with 11 bases fitting TRBD2. CDR3 length: 13 amino acids. The V segment lost 8 bases and the J segment 4 bases; nucleotides outside the gene matches: 2. Germline V gives CDR1 MNHEY, CDR2 SVGEGT. The CDR3 reads CASGLAGSDTQYF. The CDR3 DNA follows: TGTGCCAGCGGACTAGCGGGTTCAGATACGCAGTATTTT.

This clonotype was recorded a few times. V is TRBV6-5 and J is TRBJ2-5; D is unclear. This CDR3 contains 13 residues. Germline values: CDR1 MNHEY, CDR2 SVGAGI. With 2 bases removed from V and 3 bases from J, the gap between germline ends came to 7 bases. In DNA form, the CDR3 reads TGTGCCAGCAGTTACAAAGGGAAAGAGACCCAGTACTTC. Its translation is CASSYKGKETQYF.

This clonotype was found many times. CDR3 DNA sequence: TGTGCCAGCAGCCTGGGCCGGGGGGGAAACACCGGGGAGCTGTTTTTT. Protein product: CASSLGRGGNTGELFF. The chain is built from TRBV12-3 or TRBV12-4 and TRBJ2-2; TRBD2 matches at 8 bases. The CDR3 is made up of 16 amino acids. V trimming: 6 bases; J trimming: 2 bases; junction bases outside the gene matches: 8.

This clonotype was seen repeatedly, ten times or more. This CDR3 is CASSLAGTHQPQHF. The CDR3 DNA reads as TGTGCCAGCAGCTTGGCGGGGACACATCAGCCCCAGCATTTT. V is TRBV5-5 and J is TRBJ1-5; D perhaps matches TRBD1 (6 bases). Trimming removed 0 bases at V and 5 bases at J, with 9 bases between. CDR1 is SGHKS, CDR2 YYEKEE, per germline (reference sequence). This CDR3 is built from 14 residues.